This T cell receptor beta chain stems from a study of neurological immune-mediated disorders. Overall study context: A relapsing-remitting course was seen in about 90% of the roughly 34 multiple sclerosis patients and a secondary progressive course in 3.

Documented time point: longitudinal time-point 1 (baseline). This clonotype was counted at least ten times. TCRdb redid the calling of the 5' RACE reads with MiXCR, one entry per CDR3 protein. This sample carries 40,000 or so distinct CDR3 sequences, about 3.3% of them seen once, and the ten largest clones take more than 7.5%. This CDR3 comprises 14 residues. The V and J ends lost 6 bases and 1 base, in that order; junction bases with no gene match: 8. Germline V gene lookup returns CDR1 SQVTM and CDR2 ANQGSEA. Specimen: PBMCs. This TCR was sampled from a woman aged 55-75 years with multiple sclerosis. The chain recombines TRBV29-1 with TRBJ2-5; TRBD1 agrees at 7 bases. CDR3 coding DNA: TGCAGCGTGCATCACCGGGACAGCCAAGAGACCCAGTACTTC. Residues: CSVHHRDSQETQYF.